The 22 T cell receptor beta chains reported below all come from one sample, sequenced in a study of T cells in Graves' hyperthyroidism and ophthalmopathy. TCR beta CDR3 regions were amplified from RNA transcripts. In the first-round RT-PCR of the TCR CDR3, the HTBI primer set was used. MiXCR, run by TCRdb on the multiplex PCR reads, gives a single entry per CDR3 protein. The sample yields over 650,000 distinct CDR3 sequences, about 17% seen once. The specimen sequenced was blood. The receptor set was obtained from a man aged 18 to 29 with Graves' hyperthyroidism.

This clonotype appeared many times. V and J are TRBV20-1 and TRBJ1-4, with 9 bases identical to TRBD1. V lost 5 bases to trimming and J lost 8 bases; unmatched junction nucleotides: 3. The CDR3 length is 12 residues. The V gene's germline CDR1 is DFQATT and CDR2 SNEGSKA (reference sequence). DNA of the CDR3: TGCAGTGCTCCGACAGGGGGGGAAAAACTGTTTTTT. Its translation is CSAPTGGEKLFF.

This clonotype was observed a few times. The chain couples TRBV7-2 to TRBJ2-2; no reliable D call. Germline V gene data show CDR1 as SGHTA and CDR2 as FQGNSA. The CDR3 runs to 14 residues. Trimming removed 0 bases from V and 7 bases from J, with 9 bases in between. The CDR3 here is CASSLAPWVGELFF. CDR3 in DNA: TGTGCCAGCAGCTTAGCGCCGTGGGTCGGGGAGCTGTTTTTT.

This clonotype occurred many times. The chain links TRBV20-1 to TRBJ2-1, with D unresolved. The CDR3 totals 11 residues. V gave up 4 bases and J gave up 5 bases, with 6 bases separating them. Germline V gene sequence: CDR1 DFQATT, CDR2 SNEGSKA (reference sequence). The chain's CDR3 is CSAIFDNEQFF. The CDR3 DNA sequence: TGCAGTGCTATCTTCGACAATGAGCAGTTCTTC.

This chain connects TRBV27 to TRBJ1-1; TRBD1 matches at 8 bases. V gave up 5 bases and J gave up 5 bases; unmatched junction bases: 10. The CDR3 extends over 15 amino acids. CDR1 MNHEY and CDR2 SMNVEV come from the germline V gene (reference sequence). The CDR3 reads CASSPIDRGRTEAFF. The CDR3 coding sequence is TGTGCCAGCAGTCCCATTGACAGGGGCAGAACTGAAGCTTTCTTT.

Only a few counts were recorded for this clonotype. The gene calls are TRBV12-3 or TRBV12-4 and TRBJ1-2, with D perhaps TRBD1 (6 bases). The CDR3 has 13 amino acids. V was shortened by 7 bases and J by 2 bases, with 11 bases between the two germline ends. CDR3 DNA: TGTGCCAGCACCACACAGGGAAACTATGGCTACACCTTC. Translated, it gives CASTTQGNYGYTF.

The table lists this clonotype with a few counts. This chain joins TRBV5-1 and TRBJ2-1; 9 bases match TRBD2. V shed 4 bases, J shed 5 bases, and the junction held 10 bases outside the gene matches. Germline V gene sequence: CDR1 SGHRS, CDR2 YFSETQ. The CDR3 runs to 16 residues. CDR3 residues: CASSARLAARDNEQFF. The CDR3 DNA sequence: TGCGCCAGCAGCGCGAGACTAGCGGCGCGGGACAATGAGCAGTTCTTC.

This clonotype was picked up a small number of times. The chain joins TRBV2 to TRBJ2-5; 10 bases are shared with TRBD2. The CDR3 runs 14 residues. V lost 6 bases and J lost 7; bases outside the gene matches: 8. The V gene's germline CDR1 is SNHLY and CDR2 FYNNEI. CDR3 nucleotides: TGTGCCAGCAGGAGCGGGGGGGCTCGGGGGACCCAGTACTTC. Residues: CASRSGGARGTQYF.

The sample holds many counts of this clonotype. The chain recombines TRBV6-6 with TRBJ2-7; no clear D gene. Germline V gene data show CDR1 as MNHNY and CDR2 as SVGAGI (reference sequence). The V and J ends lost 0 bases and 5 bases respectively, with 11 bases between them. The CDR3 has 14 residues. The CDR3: CASSYSSRSHEQYF. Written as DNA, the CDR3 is TGTGCCAGCAGTTACTCTTCTAGATCCCACGAGCAGTACTTC.

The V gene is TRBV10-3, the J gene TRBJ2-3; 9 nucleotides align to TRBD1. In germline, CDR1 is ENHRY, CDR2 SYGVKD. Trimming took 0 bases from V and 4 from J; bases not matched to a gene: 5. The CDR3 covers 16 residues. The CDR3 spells CAISESTGGDPDTQYF. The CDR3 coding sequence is TGTGCCATCAGTGAGTCGACAGGGGGGGACCCAGATACGCAGTATTTT.

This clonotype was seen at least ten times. The CDR3 is CASSPGTSGEYNEQFF. CDR3 DNA sequence: TGTGCCAGCAGCCCCGGGACTAGCGGGGAGTACAATGAGCAGTTCTTC. The chain is built from TRBV7-3 and TRBJ2-1, with TRBD2 matching 13 bases. J gave up 4 bases and V 5 bases, and 5 bases lay outside the gene matches. The CDR3 is 16 residues long. The V gene's germline CDR1 is SGHTA and CDR2 FQGTGA. The full variable domain, rest sourced from reference TRBV7-3 and TRBJ2-1, is GAGVSQTPSNKVTEKGKYVELRCDPISGHTALYWYRQSLGQGPEFLIYFQGTGAADDSGLPNDRFFAVRPEGSVSTLKIQRTERGDSAVYLCASSPGTSGEYNEQFFGPGTRLTVL.

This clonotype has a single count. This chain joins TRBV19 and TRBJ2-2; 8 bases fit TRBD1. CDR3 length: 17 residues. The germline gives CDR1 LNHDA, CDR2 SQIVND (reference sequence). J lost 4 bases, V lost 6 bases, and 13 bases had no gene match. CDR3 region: CASRHLTGTGPTGELFF. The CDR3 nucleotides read TGTGCCAGTAGACATCTAACCGGGACAGGTCCCACCGGGGAGCTGTTTTTT.

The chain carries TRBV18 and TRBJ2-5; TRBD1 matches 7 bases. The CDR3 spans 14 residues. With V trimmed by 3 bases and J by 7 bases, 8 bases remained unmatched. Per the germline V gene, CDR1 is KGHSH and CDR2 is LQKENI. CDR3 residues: CASSPGTRQGTQYF. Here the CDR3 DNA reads TGTGCCAGCTCACCGGGCACGCGACAGGGGACCCAGTACTTC.

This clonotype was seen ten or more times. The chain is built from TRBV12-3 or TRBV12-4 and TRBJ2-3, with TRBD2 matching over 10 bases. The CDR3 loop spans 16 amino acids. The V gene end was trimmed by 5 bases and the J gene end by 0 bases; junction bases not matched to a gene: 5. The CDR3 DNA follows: TGTGCCAGCAGTCCCCCGGGACTAGCGAGCACAGATACGCAGTATTTT. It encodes CASSPPGLASTDTQYF.

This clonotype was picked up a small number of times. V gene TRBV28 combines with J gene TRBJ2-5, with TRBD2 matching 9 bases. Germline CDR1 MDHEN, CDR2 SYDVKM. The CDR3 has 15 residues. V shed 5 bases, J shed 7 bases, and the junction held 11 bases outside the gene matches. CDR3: CASSRGVAGVGTQYF. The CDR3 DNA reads TGTGCCAGCAGTCGAGGAGTAGCGGGAGTAGGGACCCAGTACTTC.

The CDR3 region has the DNA TGCAGTGCTATAATCGGAGCTCAAAACACTGAAGCTTTCTTT. As protein: CSAIIGAQNTEAFF. The chain is built from TRBV20-1 and TRBJ1-1; D ambiguous. From germline, CDR1 is DFQATT and CDR2 SNEGSKA (reference sequence). With 4 bases removed from V and 2 bases from J, the gap between germline ends came to 14 bases. The CDR3 has 14 residues.

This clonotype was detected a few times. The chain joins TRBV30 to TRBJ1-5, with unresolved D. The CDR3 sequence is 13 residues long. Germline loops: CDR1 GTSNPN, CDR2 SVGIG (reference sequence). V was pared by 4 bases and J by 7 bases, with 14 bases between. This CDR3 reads CAWNERAEQPQHF. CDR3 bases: TGTGCCTGGAACGAGAGGGCGGAACAGCCCCAGCATTTT.

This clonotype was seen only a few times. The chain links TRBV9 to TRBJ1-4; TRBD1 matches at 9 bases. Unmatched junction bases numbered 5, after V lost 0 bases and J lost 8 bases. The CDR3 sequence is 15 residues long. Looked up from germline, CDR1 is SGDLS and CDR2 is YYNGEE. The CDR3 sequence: CASSVAQGAGEKLFF. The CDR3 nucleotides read TGTGCCAGCAGCGTAGCACAGGGGGCCGGGGAAAAACTGTTTTTT.

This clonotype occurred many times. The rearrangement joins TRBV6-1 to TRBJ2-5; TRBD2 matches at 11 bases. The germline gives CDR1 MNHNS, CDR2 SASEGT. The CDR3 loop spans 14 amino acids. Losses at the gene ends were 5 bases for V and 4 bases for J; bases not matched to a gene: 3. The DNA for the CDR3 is TGTGCCAGCAGTCCCGGACTAGCGGGAGAGACCCAGTACTTC. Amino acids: CASSPGLAGETQYF.

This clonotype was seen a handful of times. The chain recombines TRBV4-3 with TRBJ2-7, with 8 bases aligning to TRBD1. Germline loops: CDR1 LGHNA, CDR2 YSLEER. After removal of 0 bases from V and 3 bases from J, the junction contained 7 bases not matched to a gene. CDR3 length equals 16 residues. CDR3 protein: CASSQERAGGFYEQYF. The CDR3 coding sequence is TGCGCCAGCAGCCAAGAAAGGGCAGGGGGCTTCTACGAGCAGTACTTC.

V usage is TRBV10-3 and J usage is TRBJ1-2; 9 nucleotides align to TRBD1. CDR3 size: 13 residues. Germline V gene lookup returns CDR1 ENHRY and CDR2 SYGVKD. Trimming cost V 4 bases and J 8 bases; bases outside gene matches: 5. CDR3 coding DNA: TGTGCCATCAGTGGAACAGGGGGCACGGGCTACACCTTC. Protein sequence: CAISGTGGTGYTF.

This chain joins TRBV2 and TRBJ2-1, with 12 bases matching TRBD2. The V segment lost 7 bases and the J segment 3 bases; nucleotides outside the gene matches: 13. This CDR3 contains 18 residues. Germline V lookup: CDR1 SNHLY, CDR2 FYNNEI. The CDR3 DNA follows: TGTGCCAGCACCGGAAGTGTGAGACTAGCGGGAGTCTACAATGAGCAGTTCTTC. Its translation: CASTGSVRLAGVYNEQFF.

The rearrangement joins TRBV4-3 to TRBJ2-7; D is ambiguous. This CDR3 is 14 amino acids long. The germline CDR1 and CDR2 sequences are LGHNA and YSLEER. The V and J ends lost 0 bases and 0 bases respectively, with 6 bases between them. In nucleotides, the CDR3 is TGCGCCAGCAGCCAAGATCCCAACTCCTACGAGCAGTACTTC. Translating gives CASSQDPNSYEQYF.